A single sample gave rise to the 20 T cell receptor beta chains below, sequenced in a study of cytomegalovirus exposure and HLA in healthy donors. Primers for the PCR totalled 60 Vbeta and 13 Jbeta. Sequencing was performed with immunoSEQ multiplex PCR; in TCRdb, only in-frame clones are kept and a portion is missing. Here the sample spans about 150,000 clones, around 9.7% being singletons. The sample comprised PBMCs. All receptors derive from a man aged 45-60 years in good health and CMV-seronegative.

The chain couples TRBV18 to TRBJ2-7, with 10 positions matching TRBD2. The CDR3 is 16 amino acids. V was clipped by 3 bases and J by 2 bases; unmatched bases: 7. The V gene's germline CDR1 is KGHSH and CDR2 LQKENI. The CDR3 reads CASSPTSGIGPYEQYF. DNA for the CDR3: TGTGCCAGCTCACCTACTAGCGGGATAGGACCCTACGAGCAGTACTTC.

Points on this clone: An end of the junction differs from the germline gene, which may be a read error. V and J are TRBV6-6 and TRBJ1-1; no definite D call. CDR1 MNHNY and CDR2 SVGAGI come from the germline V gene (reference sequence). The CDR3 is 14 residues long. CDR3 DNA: TGTGCCAGCAGTCCCCCGGGTACCAACACTAAAGCTTTCTTT. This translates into CASSPPGTNTKAFF.

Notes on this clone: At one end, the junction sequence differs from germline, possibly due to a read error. CDR3 amino acids: CASSLTGVGDYGYTF. The CDR3 DNA is TGTGCCAGCAGCTTAACCGGCGTGGGTGACTACGGCTACACCTTC. The chain carries TRBV7-9 and TRBJ1-2; no reliable D call. CDR1 SEHNR and CDR2 FQNEAQ come from the germline V gene (reference sequence). This CDR3 has 15 amino acids.

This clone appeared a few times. The CDR3 nucleotides read TGTGCCAGCAGCCGGGACAGGGGGCTATACGAGCAGTACTTC. Its protein is CASSRDRGLYEQYF. The genes are TRBV5-8 and TRBJ2-7; 12 nucleotides align to TRBD1. Looked up from germline, CDR1 is SGHTS and CDR2 is YDEGEE. The CDR3 contains 14 residues. The V and J ends lost 4 bases and 4 bases, in that order; junction bases with no gene match: 3.

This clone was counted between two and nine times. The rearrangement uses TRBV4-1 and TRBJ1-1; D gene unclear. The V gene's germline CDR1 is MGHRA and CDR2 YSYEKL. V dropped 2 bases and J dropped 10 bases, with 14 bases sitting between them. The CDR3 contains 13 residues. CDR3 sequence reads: CASSQTHEGRAFF. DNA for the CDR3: TGCGCCAGCAGCCAAACCCACGAGGGCCGAGCTTTCTTT.

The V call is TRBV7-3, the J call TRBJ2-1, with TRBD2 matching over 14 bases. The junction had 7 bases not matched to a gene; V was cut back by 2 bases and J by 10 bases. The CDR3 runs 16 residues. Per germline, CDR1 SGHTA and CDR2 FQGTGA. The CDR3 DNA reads TGTGCCAGCAGCTTAGTGTCGACTAGCGGGGGGGCAGAGCAGTTCTTC. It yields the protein CASSLVSTSGGAEQFF.

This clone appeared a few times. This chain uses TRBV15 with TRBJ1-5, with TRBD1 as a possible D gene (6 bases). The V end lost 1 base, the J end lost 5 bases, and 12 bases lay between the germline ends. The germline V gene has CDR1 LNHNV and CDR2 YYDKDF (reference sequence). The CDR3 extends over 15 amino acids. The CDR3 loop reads CATSRAQGIDQPQHF. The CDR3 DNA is TGTGCCACCAGCAGAGCTCAGGGGATCGATCAGCCCCAGCATTTT.

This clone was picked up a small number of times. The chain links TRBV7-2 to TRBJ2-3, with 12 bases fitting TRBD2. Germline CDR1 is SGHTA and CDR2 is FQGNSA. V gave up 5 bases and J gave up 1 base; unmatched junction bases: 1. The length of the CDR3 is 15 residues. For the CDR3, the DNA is TGTGCCAGCAGCCGGACTAGCGGGGGCACAGATACGCAGTATTTT. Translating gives CASSRTSGGTDTQYF.

CDR3: CASSQEWIGGTYEQYF. The CDR3 bases are TGTGCCAGCAGCCAAGAATGGATAGGGGGCACCTACGAGCAGTACTTC. The chain couples TRBV14 to TRBJ2-7, with 7 bases that match TRBD1. Germline lookup yields CDR1 SGHDN and CDR2 FVKESK. The CDR3 has 16 residues. V lost 0 bases and J lost 2; bases outside the gene matches: 7.

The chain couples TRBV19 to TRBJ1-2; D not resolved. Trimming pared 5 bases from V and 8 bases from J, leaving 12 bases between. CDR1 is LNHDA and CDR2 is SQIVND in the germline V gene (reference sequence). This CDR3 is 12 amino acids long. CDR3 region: CASSEREGGYTF. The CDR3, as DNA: TGTGCCAGTAGTGAAAGGGAGGGAGGCTACACCTTC.

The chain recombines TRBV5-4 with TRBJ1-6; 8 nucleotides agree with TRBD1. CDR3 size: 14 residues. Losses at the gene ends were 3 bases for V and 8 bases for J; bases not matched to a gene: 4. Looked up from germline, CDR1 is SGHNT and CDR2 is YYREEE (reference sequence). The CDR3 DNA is TGTGCCAGCAGCTCAGGGGGCATGGATTCACCCCTCCACTTT. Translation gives CASSSGGMDSPLHF. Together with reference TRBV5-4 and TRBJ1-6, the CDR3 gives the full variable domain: ETGVTQSPTHLIKTRGQQVTLRCSSQSGHNTVSWYQQALGQGPQFIFQYYREEENGRGNFPPRFSGLQFPNYSSELNVNALELDDSALYLCASSSGGMDSPLHFGNGTRLTVT.

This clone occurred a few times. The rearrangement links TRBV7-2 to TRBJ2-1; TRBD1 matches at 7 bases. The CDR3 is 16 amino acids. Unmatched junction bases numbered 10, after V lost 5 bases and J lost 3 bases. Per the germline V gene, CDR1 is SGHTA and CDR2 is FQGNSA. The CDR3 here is CASSPPGQANYNEQFF. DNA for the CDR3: TGTGCCAGCAGCCCACCCGGACAGGCGAACTACAATGAGCAGTTCTTC.

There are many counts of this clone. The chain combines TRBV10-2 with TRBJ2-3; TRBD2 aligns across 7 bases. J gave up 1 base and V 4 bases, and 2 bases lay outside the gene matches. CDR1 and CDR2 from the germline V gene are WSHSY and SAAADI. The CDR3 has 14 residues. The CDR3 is CASSVGGGTDTQYF. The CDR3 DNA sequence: TGCGCCAGCAGTGTGGGGGGGGGCACAGATACGCAGTATTTT.

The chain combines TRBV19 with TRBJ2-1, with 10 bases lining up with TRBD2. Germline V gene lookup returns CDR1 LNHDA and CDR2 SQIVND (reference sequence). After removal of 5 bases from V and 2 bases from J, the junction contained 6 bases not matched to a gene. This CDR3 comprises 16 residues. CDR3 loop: CASSVAGGRPYNEQFF. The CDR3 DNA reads TGTGCCAGTAGTGTAGCGGGAGGAAGACCCTACAATGAGCAGTTCTTC.

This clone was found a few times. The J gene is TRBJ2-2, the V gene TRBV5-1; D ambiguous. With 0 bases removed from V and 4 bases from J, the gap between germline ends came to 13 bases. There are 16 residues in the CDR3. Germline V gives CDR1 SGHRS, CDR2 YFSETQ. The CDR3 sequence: CASSLEPGRLTGELFF. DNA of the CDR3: TGCGCCAGCAGCTTGGAACCTGGCAGACTCACCGGGGAGCTGTTTTTT.

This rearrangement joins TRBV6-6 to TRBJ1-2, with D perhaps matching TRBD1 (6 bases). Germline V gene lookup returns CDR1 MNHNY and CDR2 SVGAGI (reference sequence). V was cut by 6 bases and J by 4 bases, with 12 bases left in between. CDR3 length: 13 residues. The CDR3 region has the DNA TGTGCCAGCAGGCTCACAGGGATCTATGGCTACACCTTC. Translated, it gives CASRLTGIYGYTF.

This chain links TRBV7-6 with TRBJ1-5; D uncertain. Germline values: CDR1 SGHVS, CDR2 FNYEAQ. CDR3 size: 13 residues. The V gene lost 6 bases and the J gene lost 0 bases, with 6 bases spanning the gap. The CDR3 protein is CASSPYSNQPQHF. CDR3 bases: TGTGCCAGCAGTCCTTATAGCAATCAGCCCCAGCATTTT.

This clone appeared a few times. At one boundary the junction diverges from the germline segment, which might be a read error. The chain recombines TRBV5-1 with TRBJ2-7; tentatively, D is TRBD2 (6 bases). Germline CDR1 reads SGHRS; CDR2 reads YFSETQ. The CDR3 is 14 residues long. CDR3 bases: TGCGCCGGCAGCTCTCGGGAGAGATACTACGAGCAGTACTTC. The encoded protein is CAGSSRERYYEQYF.

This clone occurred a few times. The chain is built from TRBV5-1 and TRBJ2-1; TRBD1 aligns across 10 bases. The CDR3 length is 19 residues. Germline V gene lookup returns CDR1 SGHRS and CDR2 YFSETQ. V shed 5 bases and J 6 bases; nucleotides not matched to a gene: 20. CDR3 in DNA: TGCGCCAGCAGTCGGGGGGACAGGGGACCCATGAGCGCCGGCAATGAGCAGTTCTTC. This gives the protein CASSRGDRGPMSAGNEQFF.

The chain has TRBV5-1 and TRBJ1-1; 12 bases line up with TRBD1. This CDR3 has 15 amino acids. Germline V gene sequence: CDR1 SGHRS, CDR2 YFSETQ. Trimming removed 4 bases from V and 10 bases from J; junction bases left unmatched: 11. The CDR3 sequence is CASSRDRGQNEGAFF. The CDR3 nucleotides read TGCGCCAGCAGCCGGGACAGGGGGCAGAATGAGGGAGCTTTCTTT.